One TCR beta chain is described in this entry. No antigen is known for it. The table came from immunoSEQ multiplex PCR; TCRdb's copy has only in-frame clones and leaves some out. In the table there are thousands of clones, 80% to 90% of which are singletons. Trimming at V came to 3 bases and at J to 8 bases, leaving 9 bases not matched to a gene. The CDR3 is made up of 15 amino acids. CDR1 and CDR2 from the germline V gene are MNHEY and SMNVEV (reference sequence). The data stem from a study of somatic mutations in cytotoxic T cells in rheumatoid arthritis. Findings of the study overall: Rheumatoid arthritis patients showed slight TRBV07 underrepresentation, and this was not adjusted for multiple comparisons.

V is TRBV27 and J is TRBJ1-4; 7 bases fit TRBD1. Specimen: CD8+ T cells sorted from blood. This clonotype originated in a woman in her 70s with rheumatoid arthritis. The CDR3 bases are TGTGCCAGCAGTTTGCAGGGGGGATTTGAGGAAAAACTGTTTTTT. Translating gives CASSLQGGFEEKLFF.